These T cell receptor beta chains were read from a single sample in a study of T-cell reconstitution after alpha-beta-depleted transplantation in children. TCRdb recomputed calls from the PCR reads with MiXCR, one row per CDR3 protein. The table records hundreds of thousands of distinct CDR3 sequences, around 14% of them present only once. Specimen: PBMCs, collected before TCRalphabeta/CD19-depleted stem cell transplant. The receptors derive from a girl between 2 and 10 years old with congenital amegakaryocytic thrombocytopenia, due to receive a stem cell transplant. Both conserved end residues are part of each CDR3. D genes are given only for firm matches. Only some rows state a clone size, as once, few, many or a class for expanded clones.

D	V	size	J	CDR3	DNA
TRBD2	TRBV29-1	many	TRBJ2-2	CSVGSVAGGITGELFF	TGCAGCGTTGGAAGCGTAGCGGGAGGGATCACCGGGGAGCTGTTTTTT
-	TRBV7-9	many	TRBJ2-3	CASSLVPRLTQYF	TGTGCCAGCAGCTTAGTCCCTCGTTTGACGCAGTATTTT
TRBD2	TRBV24-1	few	TRBJ2-1	CATRGLAGGLFEQFF	TGTGCCACCAGGGGACTAGCGGGAGGTTTATTCGAGCAGTTCTTC
-	TRBV11-2	few	TRBJ2-1	CASSLADSGYNEQFF	TGTGCCAGCAGCTTAGCTGATAGCGGATACAATGAGCAGTTCTTC
-	TRBV7-8	many	TRBJ2-3	CASSYSTKDTQYF	TGTGCCAGCAGTTACTCAACCAAAGATACGCAGTATTTT
-	TRBV6-5	-	TRBJ1-5	CASSYSAGANQPQHF	TGTGCCAGCAGTTACTCGGCCGGGGCGAATCAGCCCCAGCATTTT
-	TRBV10-3	-	TRBJ2-7	CATGTEGHSYEQYF	TGTGCCACCGGGACGGAGGGCCACTCCTACGAGCAGTACTTC
-	TRBV12-3/TRBV12-4	-	TRBJ1-5	CASSITSGAASNQPQHF	TGTGCCAGCAGCATTACTAGTGGGGCGGCTAGCAATCAGCCCCAGCATTTT
TRBD2	TRBV20-1	-	TRBJ2-5	CSARRSGSRETQYF	TGCAGTGCTAGGAGGAGCGGGAGTAGGGAGACCCAGTACTTC
-	TRBV28	many	TRBJ2-7	CASSLGDSAGSYEQYF	TGTGCCAGCAGTTTAGGGGACTCCGCGGGCTCCTACGAGCAGTACTTC
TRBD2	TRBV29-1	-	TRBJ2-7	CSVSPGTSGNEQYF	TGCAGCGTTTCGCCGGGGACTAGCGGGAACGAGCAGTACTTC
TRBD2	TRBV20-1	many	TRBJ2-7	CSARDLAGTYEQYF	TGCAGTGCTAGAGATCTAGCGGGGACTTACGAGCAGTACTTC
-	TRBV6-5	many	TRBJ1-2	CASSFRYTGRYGYTF	TGTGCCAGCAGTTTCCGCTATACAGGCCGCTATGGCTACACCTTC
-	TRBV20-1	many	TRBJ2-7	CSARWGSPYEQYF	TGCAGTGCTAGGTGGGGGTCCCCCTACGAGCAGTACTTC
TRBD1	TRBV7-9	few	TRBJ2-7	CASSLRTGRYEQYF	TGTGCCAGCAGCTTGCGGACAGGGCGCTACGAGCAGTACTTC
-	TRBV5-6	many	TRBJ1-3	CASSLEIPGNTTYF	TGTGCCAGCAGCTTGGAAATCCCAGGAAACACCACATATTTT
TRBD2	TRBV3-1	few	TRBJ2-1	CASSPRTSADNEQFF	TGTGCCAGCAGTCCCCGGACTAGCGCCGACAATGAGCAGTTCTTC
-	TRBV6-6	-	TRBJ2-1	CASSYDGTNEQFF	TGTGCCAGCAGTTACGATGGGACAAATGAGCAGTTCTTC
-	TRBV10-3	many	TRBJ2-1	CAISEFSGNEQFF	TGTGCCATCAGTGAGTTTAGCGGCAATGAGCAGTTCTTC
TRBD1	TRBV5-6	few	TRBJ2-1	CASSSTITGGHEQFF	TGTGCCAGCAGCTCCACCATAACAGGGGGCCATGAGCAGTTCTTC
-	TRBV10-2	-	TRBJ2-3	CAALGGDLKPPGTDTQYF	TGCGCCGCTCTCGGAGGGGACTTAAAACCCCCCGGCACAGATACGCAGTATTTT
-	TRBV6-2/TRBV6-3	many	TRBJ1-2	CATRVGDYGYTF	TGTGCCACGCGGGTGGGGGACTATGGCTACACCTTC
-	TRBV20-1	many	TRBJ2-3	CSARDSVTDTQYF	TGCAGTGCTAGAGATTCGGTCACAGATACGCAGTATTTT
-	TRBV24-1	many	TRBJ1-5	CATSDRTQPQHF	TGTGCCACCAGTGATCGAACGCAGCCCCAGCATTTT
-	TRBV20-1	-	TRBJ1-3	CSAWTSGNTIYF	TGCAGTGCTTGGACATCTGGAAACACCATATATTTT
TRBD1	TRBV15	-	TRBJ2-2	CATSTAQGAGELFF	TGTGCCACCAGCACGGCTCAGGGGGCCGGGGAGCTGTTTTTT
-	TRBV6-5	many	TRBJ2-2	CASSYKGPSVNTGELFF	TGTGCCAGCAGTTACAAGGGGCCCTCTGTGAACACCGGGGAGCTGTTTTTT
TRBD2	TRBV7-2	-	TRBJ2-7	CASSLDAGAPYEQYF	TGTGCCAGCAGCTTAGATGCGGGAGCCCCTTACGAGCAGTACTTC
TRBD2	TRBV5-8	few	TRBJ2-5	CASSLVRGGRQETQYF	TGTGCCAGCAGCTTGGTGCGTGGCGGGAGACAAGAGACCCAGTACTTC
TRBD2	TRBV28	many	TRBJ2-1	CASSPRLAGKTRNEQFF	TGTGCCAGCAGTCCAAGACTAGCGGGCAAAACGAGGAATGAGCAGTTCTTC
-	TRBV4-1	few	TRBJ2-1	CASSQDLAETYNEQFF	TGCGCCAGCAGCCAAGATTTAGCGGAAACCTACAATGAGCAGTTCTTC
-	TRBV29-1	many	TRBJ2-1	CSAPGLFNEQFF	TGCAGCGCCCCGGGACTTTTCAATGAGCAGTTCTTC
-	TRBV11-1	many	TRBJ2-1	CASSLGSGHPLNEQFF	TGTGCCAGCAGCTTAGGGTCCGGACACCCCCTCAATGAGCAGTTCTTC
TRBD2	TRBV5-1	-	TRBJ2-5	CASSQFSGSTFETQYF	TGCGCCAGCAGCCAATTTAGCGGGAGTACGTTTGAGACCCAGTACTTC
-	TRBV12-3/TRBV12-4	few	TRBJ2-3	CASSLELGGPTGLNTQYF	TGTGCCAGCAGTTTAGAGTTGGGGGGCCCGACGGGATTGAATACGCAGTATTTT
TRBD1	TRBV7-6	many	TRBJ1-5	CASSLSPGQGGNQPQHF	TGTGCCAGCAGCTTATCCCCGGGACAGGGAGGCAATCAGCCCCAGCATTTT
-	TRBV4-1	few	TRBJ2-5	CASSQNGREGETQYF	TGCGCCAGCAGCCAAAACGGGAGAGAGGGTGAGACCCAGTACTTC
-	TRBV28	many	TRBJ2-1	CASSLEILEQFF	TGTGCCAGCAGTTTAGAAATACTTGAGCAGTTCTTC
TRBD2	TRBV7-6	few	TRBJ2-2	CASSLVTTSGSTGELFF	TGTGCCAGCAGCTTAGTCACAACTAGCGGGAGCACCGGGGAGCTGTTTTTT
-	TRBV6-5	many	TRBJ2-3	CASSYSSSGTLFTDTQYF	TGTGCCAGCAGTTACTCATCCTCCGGGACTCTTTTCACAGATACGCAGTATTTT
-	TRBV20-1	-	TRBJ2-2	CSALDRPGELFF	TGCAGTGCTTTGGATAGACCCGGGGAGCTGTTTTTT
TRBD2	TRBV4-2	-	TRBJ2-1	CASSQEWAGGYNEQFF	TGTGCCAGCAGCCAAGAGTGGGCGGGAGGATACAATGAGCAGTTCTTC
TRBD2	TRBV5-1	-	TRBJ2-1	CASSLAGGLAGNEQFF	TGCGCCAGCAGCTTGGCCGGTGGGCTAGCGGGCAATGAGCAGTTCTTC
-	TRBV10-3	-	TRBJ2-1	CAISDQPGDVGEQFF	TGTGCCATCAGTGACCAACCGGGAGACGTCGGTGAGCAGTTCTTC
-	TRBV3-1	-	TRBJ2-7	CASSQDAHQYF	TGTGCCAGCAGCCAAGATGCGCATCAGTACTTC
-	TRBV20-1	few	TRBJ2-7	CSASRAVGSYEQYF	TGCAGTGCTAGTCGCGCGGTGGGCTCCTACGAGCAGTACTTC
TRBD1	TRBV28	few	TRBJ2-7	CASSIGLDRGLYEQYF	TGTGCCAGCAGCATAGGCCTCGACAGGGGGCTTTACGAGCAGTACTTC
-	TRBV12-3/TRBV12-4	few	TRBJ2-7	CASGRDTSYEQYF	TGTGCCAGCGGCCGGGACACCTCCTACGAGCAGTACTTC
TRBD2	TRBV5-1	-	TRBJ2-1	CASSLALAGGPGEQFF	TGCGCCAGCAGCTTGGCGTTGGCGGGAGGGCCGGGAGAGCAGTTCTTC
-	TRBV5-1	many	TRBJ1-4	CASSAAFATNEKLFF	TGCGCCAGCAGCGCTGCCTTTGCAACTAATGAAAAACTGTTTTTT
-	TRBV30	few	TRBJ1-5	CAWSVGRTNQPQHF	TGTGCCTGGAGTGTAGGCCGGACCAATCAGCCCCAGCATTTT
TRBD2	TRBV29-1	few	TRBJ2-7	CSARWDYTPYEQYF	TGCAGCGCCCGTTGGGACTACACCCCCTACGAGCAGTACTTC
-	TRBV4-2	-	TRBJ2-7	CASSQEMAVTYEQYF	TGTGCCAGCAGCCAAGAGATGGCAGTTACCTACGAGCAGTACTTC